These T cell receptor beta chains were read from a single sample in a study of blood T cells in healthy people across ages. Via MiXCR, TCRdb re-called the 5' RACE reads, giving one row per CDR3 protein. The profile covers approximately 680,000 distinct CDR3 sequences, with roughly 32% appearing a single time and 15% to 17% taken by the ten largest. Source material: blood. The receptors shown here come from an elderly woman in good health. The CDR3 runs from the conserved cysteine through the conserved F or W. Each record gives: clone size, D gene, J gene, V gene, CDR3 protein, CDR3 DNA. D genes are given only for firm matches. Some rows mark clone size as missing; the rest say once, few, many or name a class of expanded clone.

NA,NA,TRBJ1-1,TRBV18,CASSPEGNREAFF,TGTGCCAGCTCACCGGAGGGGAATAGGGAAGCTTTCTTT
NA,TRBD2,TRBJ2-5,TRBV20-1,CSAGEREGVSEQYF,TGCAGTGCTGGAGAGCGGGAGGGCGTAAGTGAGCAGTACTTC
NA,NA,TRBJ2-1,TRBV29-1,CSVETLIYNEQFF,TGCAGCGTTGAAACCCTTATTTACAATGAGCAGTTCTTC
many,TRBD2,TRBJ2-1,TRBV2,CASSHPGTSGNNEQFF,TGTGCCAGCAGCCACCCCGGGACTAGCGGTAACAATGAGCAGTTCTTC
many,NA,TRBJ1-6,TRBV20-1,CSARDRGRNSPPHF,TGCAGTGCTAGAGATCGGGGGCGTAATTCACCCCCCCACTTT
few,TRBD1,TRBJ1-5,TRBV12-3/TRBV12-4,CASKTGIISNQPQHF,TGTGCCAGCAAGACAGGGATTATTAGCAATCAGCCCCAGCATTTT
many,NA,TRBJ2-7,TRBV7-2,CASNSRGALNYEQYF,TGTGCCAGCAACTCACGCGGGGCCCTGAACTACGAGCAGTACTTC
many,TRBD1,TRBJ1-4,TRBV4-3,CASSQGSVRGREKLFF,TGCGCCAGCAGCCAGGGGAGTGTCAGGGGGCGTGAAAAACTGTTTTTT
many,NA,TRBJ1-2,TRBV9,CASSPGLMELDGYTF,TGTGCCAGCAGCCCGGGGTTGATGGAGCTGGACGGCTACACCTTC
few,NA,TRBJ1-1,TRBV6-5,CASSYSWAPNTEAFF,TGTGCCAGCAGTTACTCCTGGGCCCCGAACACTGAAGCTTTCTTT
NA,NA,TRBJ2-7,TRBV19,CASSIAMSSGRLYEQYF,TGTGCCAGTAGTATAGCCATGTCATCGGGACGCCTATACGAGCAGTACTTC
once,NA,TRBJ1-4,TRBV4-3,CTSSQGYNEEKLFF,TGCACCAGCAGCCAGGGGTACAACGAGGAAAAACTGTTTTTT
many,TRBD2,TRBJ2-7,TRBV7-2,CASSVTSSYEQYF,TGTGCCAGCAGCGTGACTAGCTCATACGAGCAGTACTTC
NA,NA,TRBJ2-3,TRBV4-3,CASSQEAGLAIHRNTQYF,TGCGCCAGCAGCCAAGAAGCCGGGCTGGCAATTCACAGAAATACGCAGTATTTT